These T cell receptor beta chains were read from a single sample in a study of T-cell reconstitution after alpha-beta-depleted transplantation in children. One entry per CDR3 protein, called by TCRdb with MiXCR from the PCR reads. The sample yields about 200,000 distinct CDR3 sequences, more than 15% seen once. The sample consisted of PBMCs, mostly from graft donor cells, taken 360 days after TCRalphabeta/CD19-depleted stem cell transplant. Receptor source: a male patient under 10 years old who had a stem cell transplant for acute lymphoblastic leukemia, so the T cells may come from the graft donor. The CDR3 runs from the conserved cysteine through the conserved F or W. A D gene is named only where the DNA matches it firmly. Clone size is not always given. Where it is, it says once, few, many or a class for expanded clones.

TRBJ2-3,NA,TRBD2,TRBV7-8,CASSTMPSGDSSTDTQYF,TGTGCCAGCAGCACAATGCCTAGCGGGGACTCTAGCACAGATACGCAGTATTTT
TRBJ2-1,NA,NA,TRBV29-1,CSVEDPGEEQFF,TGCAGCGTTGAAGATCCCGGCGAAGAGCAGTTCTTC
TRBJ1-1,NA,TRBD1,TRBV29-1,CSVERQGFGAFF,TGCAGCGTTGAACGACAGGGGTTTGGAGCTTTCTTT
TRBJ1-1,NA,NA,TRBV29-1,CSVTDEAFF,TGCAGCGTGACAGATGAAGCTTTCTTT
TRBJ2-5,NA,TRBD1,TRBV5-1,CASSLASAGGGETQYF,TGCGCCAGCAGCTTGGCAAGCGCAGGGGGCGGAGAGACCCAGTACTTC
TRBJ1-5,many,NA,TRBV28,CASSVNTGHQPQHF,TGTGCCAGCAGTGTAAATACGGGGCATCAGCCCCAGCATTTT
TRBJ2-1,few,NA,TRBV5-1,CASSSYPYNEQFF,TGCGCCAGCAGCTCTTACCCCTACAATGAGCAGTTCTTC
TRBJ2-2,few,NA,TRBV6-1,CASRGASNTGELFF,TGTGCCAGCCGGGGGGCCTCGAACACCGGGGAGCTGTTTTTT
TRBJ2-1,NA,TRBD2,TRBV11-2,CASSNILAGGFNEQFF,TGTGCCAGCAGTAATATCCTAGCGGGAGGTTTCAATGAGCAGTTCTTC
TRBJ1-3,few,NA,TRBV5-1,CASSLYPAGNTIYF,TGCGCCAGCAGCTTGTATCCTGCCGGAAACACCATATATTTT
TRBJ2-1,few,NA,TRBV20-1,CSAPRGGPYNEQFF,TGCAGTGCTCCCCGTGGGGGCCCCTACAATGAGCAGTTCTTC
TRBJ1-1,many,NA,TRBV28,CASERDTEAFF,TGTGCCAGTGAAAGGGACACTGAAGCTTTCTTT
TRBJ2-2,NA,NA,TRBV29-1,CSVGGRPNTGELFF,TGCAGCGTTGGAGGACGCCCCAACACCGGGGAGCTGTTTTTT
TRBJ2-7,NA,TRBD1,TRBV19,CASSTGGISEQYF,TGTGCCAGTTCGACAGGGGGAATAAGTGAGCAGTACTTC
TRBJ1-6,many,NA,TRBV27,CASSLSPGSGSSPLHF,TGTGCCAGCAGTTTATCTCCGGGCTCGGGCAGCTCACCCCTCCACTTT
TRBJ2-3,many,NA,TRBV7-2,CASSLDGTDTQYF,TGTGCCAGCAGCTTAGATGGCACAGATACGCAGTATTTT
TRBJ2-5,few,NA,TRBV15,CATSRELRGGETQYF,TGTGCCACCAGCAGAGAACTTAGGGGAGGAGAGACCCAGTACTTC
TRBJ1-1,few,NA,TRBV5-1,CASTQGGQQAEAFF,TGCGCCAGCACGCAAGGGGGTCAGCAGGCTGAAGCTTTCTTT
TRBJ1-2,few,NA,TRBV5-1,CASSSNPANYGYTF,TGCGCCAGCAGCTCCAACCCTGCTAACTATGGCTACACCTTC
TRBJ1-1,NA,TRBD1,TRBV3-1,CASSPQVGGRTEAFF,TGTGCCAGCAGCCCGCAGGTAGGGGGCAGGACTGAAGCTTTCTTT
TRBJ2-5,NA,NA,TRBV5-5,CASSTSETQYF,TGTGCCAGCAGCACGTCCGAGACCCAGTACTTC
TRBJ1-5,once,TRBD1,TRBV7-8,CASSSYRGRRDIDNQPQRF,TGTGCCAGCAGCTCTTACAGGGGGCGGCGGGATATCGACAATCAGCCCCAGCGTTTT
TRBJ2-3,NA,NA,TRBV5-1,CASSLPRPPGTDTQYF,TGCGCCAGCAGCTTGCCCCGGCCTCCCGGCACAGATACGCAGTATTTT
TRBJ2-1,NA,NA,TRBV7-6,CASSLGGGGEQFF,TGTGCCAGCAGCTTAGGAGGAGGGGGCGAGCAGTTCTTC
TRBJ2-3,few,NA,TRBV5-1,CASSFRTDTQYF,TGCGCCAGCAGCTTCCGGACAGATACGCAGTATTTT
TRBJ2-6,few,NA,TRBV5-5,CASSLSGQRANVLTF,TGTGCCAGCAGCTTGAGTGGGCAGCGGGCCAACGTCCTGACTTTC
TRBJ1-3,few,NA,TRBV5-5,CASSLGRNTIYF,TGTGCCAGCAGCTTGGGGCGAAACACCATATATTTT
TRBJ2-7,NA,NA,TRBV6-2/TRBV6-3,CASTLQGEEQYF,TGTGCCAGCACCTTACAGGGTGAAGAGCAGTACTTC
TRBJ2-5,NA,TRBD2,TRBV24-1,CATSDRATSLGGVQYF,TGTGCCACCAGTGATCGAGCGACATCCCTTGGGGGGGTCCAGTACTTC
TRBJ2-2,NA,NA,TRBV12-3/TRBV12-4,CASGLPGDAGELFF,TGTGCCAGCGGTTTACCAGGGGACGCCGGGGAGCTGTTTTTT
TRBJ2-5,NA,NA,TRBV28,CASSLVQQTQYF,TGTGCCAGCAGTTTGGTTCAGCAGACCCAGTACTTC
TRBJ2-7,NA,TRBD2,TRBV25-1,CASSEFESAGGPYEQYF,TGTGCCAGCAGTGAATTTGAATCGGCGGGGGGACCCTACGAGCAGTACTTC
TRBJ1-5,few,NA,TRBV28,CASSSSPALWNQPQHF,TGTGCCAGCAGTTCCTCCCCCGCCCTTTGGAATCAGCCCCAGCATTTT
TRBJ2-7,NA,NA,TRBV5-1,CASTSDSGGEQYF,TGCGCCAGCACCTCGGACTCCGGTGGGGAGCAGTACTTC
TRBJ2-7,few,NA,TRBV5-6,CASRYTLGEQYF,TGTGCCAGCAGATATACGTTGGGCGAGCAGTACTTC
TRBJ2-4,NA,NA,TRBV2,CASSESGAAKNIQYF,TGTGCCAGCAGTGAGTCGGGGGCCGCCAAAAACATTCAGTACTTC
TRBJ1-1,NA,NA,TRBV5-5,CASSLTEQNTEAFF,TGTGCCAGCAGCTTGACTGAGCAGAACACTGAAGCTTTCTTT
TRBJ2-5,NA,NA,TRBV20-1,CSARDRMLFGETQYF,TGCAGTGCTAGAGATCGGATGTTATTTGGAGAGACCCAGTACTTC
TRBJ1-1,few,NA,TRBV10-3,CAISDGQLAFF,TGTGCCATCAGTGATGGGCAATTGGCTTTCTTT
TRBJ2-1,few,NA,TRBV6-4,CASSDVGCSLMSPIHEQFF,TGTGCCAGCAGTGACGTAGGTTGTTCCCTTATGAGCCCGATTCATGAGCAGTTCTTC
TRBJ2-3,few,TRBD1,TRBV7-8,CASKIRGREDTQYF,TGTGCCAGCAAAATCAGGGGGCGAGAAGATACGCAGTATTTT
TRBJ2-2,NA,NA,TRBV2,CASIGQRTGELFF,TGTGCCAGCATAGGTCAGAGAACCGGGGAGCTGTTTTTT
TRBJ1-4,few,NA,TRBV7-9,CASRQEHRAGVEKLFF,TGTGCCAGCAGACAAGAACACAGGGCCGGAGTTGAAAAACTGTTTTTT
TRBJ2-7,few,TRBD1,TRBV7-9,CASSRGAGGKSGQYF,TGTGCCAGCAGCCGTGGGGCAGGGGGCAAGTCCGGGCAGTACTTC
TRBJ2-1,few,NA,TRBV4-3,CASSQEGMIAEIPPYNEQFF,TGCGCCAGCAGCCAGGAGGGGATGATAGCGGAAATTCCCCCCTACAATGAGCAGTTCTTC
TRBJ2-2,NA,NA,TRBV12-3/TRBV12-4,CASSLYTGYHPELFF,TGTGCCAGCAGTTTATATACGGGTTATCATCCTGAGCTGTTTTTT
TRBJ2-7,many,NA,TRBV7-9,CASSLMDNSYEQYF,TGTGCCAGCAGCTTAATGGACAACTCCTACGAGCAGTACTTC
TRBJ2-7,NA,NA,TRBV27,CASSSRVDYEQYF,TGTGCCAGCAGTTCCAGGGTTGACTACGAGCAGTACTTC
TRBJ1-1,few,NA,TRBV6-5,CASSNLRENTEAFF,TGTGCCAGCAGTAACTTACGGGAGAACACTGAAGCTTTCTTT
TRBJ2-1,few,TRBD2,TRBV12-3/TRBV12-4,CASSRPGTSMHEQFF,TGTGCCAGCAGCCGACCAGGGACTAGCATGCATGAGCAGTTCTTC
TRBJ2-5,few,NA,TRBV27,CASFGLQKETQYF,TGTGCCAGTTTCGGGCTGCAGAAAGAGACCCAGTACTTC
TRBJ2-7,NA,TRBD2,TRBV27,CASSFGAGGRNSYEQYF,TGTGCCAGCAGTTTTGGGGCGGGGGGGCGGAACTCCTACGAGCAGTACTTC
TRBJ1-5,NA,NA,TRBV7-8,CASSLVDQPQHF,TGTGCCAGCAGCTTAGTCGATCAGCCCCAGCATTTT
TRBJ2-1,few,TRBD1,TRBV2,CASIRGISYNEQFF,TGTGCCAGCATCAGGGGGATTTCCTACAATGAGCAGTTCTTC
TRBJ1-2,NA,NA,TRBV12-3/TRBV12-4,CASSFASYGYTF,TGTGCCAGCAGTTTTGCTAGTTATGGCTACACCTTC